These T cell receptor beta chains were read from a single sample in a study of CD8 T cells in Susac syndrome. In TCRdb, the immunoSEQ multiplex PCR reads were re-called with MiXCR into one record per CDR3 protein. Here the sample spans about 110,000 distinct CDR3 sequences, approximately 94% being singletons. Sequencing was done on a sample of CD8+ T cells from PBMCs. Source of these receptors: a human donor with Susac syndrome. Both conserved end residues are part of each CDR3. A D gene is named only where the DNA matches it firmly. The size entry is marked missing in some rows and otherwise reads once, few, many or a size class.

TRBJ1-5	TRBV12-3/TRBV12-4	-	-	TGTGCCAGCAGGGAATCGTGGGGTCAGCCCCAGCATTTT	CASRESWGQPQHF
TRBJ2-7	TRBV27	-	-	TGTGCCAGCAGTTCCCAAGGGGGACTTAACCTGGAGCAGTACTTC	CASSSQGGLNLEQYF
TRBJ2-3	TRBV20-1	TRBD2	-	TGCAGTGCAGTGCCTGAACTAGCGGGGCGATTCACAGATACGCAGTATTTT	CSAVPELAGRFTDTQYF
TRBJ2-3	TRBV12-5	TRBD1	-	TGTGCTAGTCGCCCGTATACAGGGGGGCTGAGCACAGATACGCAGTATTTT	CASRPYTGGLSTDTQYF
TRBJ2-2	TRBV5-4	-	-	TGTGCCAGCAGCTGGGCCACCGGGGAGCTGTTTTTT	CASSWATGELFF
TRBJ2-2	TRBV20-1	TRBD2	-	TGCAGTGCTAGAGATTATACTAGCGGGGGGGCCGGGGAGCTGTTTTTT	CSARDYTSGGAGELFF
TRBJ1-1	TRBV29-1	TRBD1	-	TGCAGCGTTAAATTGGGACAGGTCGGCGCTGAAGCTTTCTTT	CSVKLGQVGAEAFF
TRBJ1-5	TRBV7-3	-	once	TGTGCCAGCAGCTTGGACCGTCAGCCCCAGCATTTT	CASSLDRQPQHF
TRBJ2-5	TRBV7-9	TRBD1	-	TGTGCCAGTTCGGGACAGGGGTCTGCAGAGACCCAGTACTTC	CASSGQGSAETQYF
TRBJ2-7	TRBV7-6	-	-	TGTGCCAGCAGCCCCCCGGGGGCCACCTACGAGCAGTACTTC	CASSPPGATYEQYF
TRBJ2-3	TRBV9	TRBD2	-	TGTGCCAGCAGCGTAACTAGCGGCACAGATACGCAGTATTTT	CASSVTSGTDTQYF
TRBJ2-3	TRBV3-1	-	-	TGTGCCAGCAGCCAAGACTCGAGAGGCACAGATACGCAGTATTTT	CASSQDSRGTDTQYF
TRBJ2-3	TRBV7-2	TRBD2	-	TGTGCCAGCAGCTTAGGTTCGGGGGGGACAGATACGCAGTATTTT	CASSLGSGGTDTQYF
TRBJ2-7	TRBV25-1	TRBD1	-	TGTGCCAGCAGTGGTCCGACAGGGCCGCGCGAGCAGTACTTC	CASSGPTGPREQYF
TRBJ2-7	TRBV14	-	-	TGTGCCAGCAGCCGGGTCAGGGCAGGCGAAACCTACGAGCAGTACTTC	CASSRVRAGETYEQYF
TRBJ1-2	TRBV3-1	-	-	TGTGCCAGCAGCCAAGAGGGACAAGACTATGGCTACACCTTC	CASSQEGQDYGYTF
TRBJ1-1	TRBV7-9	-	-	TGTGCCAGCAGTACCGAGCCGGGGTCCCACATGAACACTGAAGCTTTCTTT	CASSTEPGSHMNTEAFF